Listed here are 7 T cell receptor beta chains from one sample, sequenced in a study of Ad26.COV2.S vaccination and SARS-CoV-2 variants. The protocol was immunoSEQ multiplex PCR, while the TCRdb copy is restricted to in-frame clones and leaves out a portion. The data contain some 320,000 clones, around four fifths of them singletons. Treatment noted: 19 received Ad26.COV2.S at low or high dose, single or two shots; roughly five received placebo; per-sample allocation not given. Each sample was drawn 63 days after the first injection (of vaccine or placebo). The sequences come from peripheral blood, collected in a trial of Ad26.COV2.S vaccine versus placebo. All receptors derive from a person aged 18-65 years who received the Ad26.COV2.S COVID-19 vaccine or a placebo.

The genes are TRBV27 and TRBJ1-1; D is undetermined. Germline values: CDR1 MNHEY, CDR2 SMNVEV (reference sequence). The CDR3 spans 14 residues. Trimming removed 6 bases from V and 1 base from J, with 12 bases in between. For the CDR3, the DNA is TGTGCCAGCAGAACGGACTATGGGAACACTGAAGCTTTCTTT. Protein product: CASRTDYGNTEAFF.

Points on this clone: Different DNA sequences within this sample yield the same CDR3. As DNA, the CDR3 is TGTGCCAGCAGTTTCCTACCACAGGGGCCCCTTTTTGGTGGCTACACCTTC. This encodes CASSFLPQGPLFGGYTF. The rearrangement joins TRBV28 to TRBJ1-2; 7 bases are shared with TRBD1. CDR3 length: 17 amino acids. The trim removed 3 bases at V and 7 bases at J, leaving 17 bases unmatched. The V gene's germline CDR1 is MDHEN and CDR2 SYDVKM.

The V gene is TRBV27, the J gene TRBJ2-3; D possibly corresponds to TRBD2 (5 bases). CDR1 and CDR2 from the germline V gene are MNHEY and SMNVEV (reference sequence). CDR3 length: 15 amino acids. V was cut by 2 bases and J by 6 bases, with 15 bases left in between. In nucleotides, the CDR3 is TGTGCCAGCAGTTTACTTTCTGTGACTACCGATACGCAGTATTTT. Translated: CASSLLSVTTDTQYF.

V and J are TRBV18 and TRBJ2-7; TRBD1 or TRBD2 may be the D gene (5 bases each). CDR3 length equals 15 residues. V dropped 2 bases and J dropped 0 bases, with 11 bases sitting between them. CDR1 and CDR2 from the germline V gene are KGHSH and LQKENI. The CDR3, as DNA: TGTGCCAGCTCACCATTCGGGGCATTCTCCTACGAGCAGTACTTC. Protein sequence: CASSPFGAFSYEQYF. Based on the CDR3 plus reference TRBV18 and TRBJ2-7, the full variable domain is NAGVMQNPRHLVRRRGQEARLRCSPMKGHSHVYWYRQLPEEGLKFMVYLQKENIIDESGMPKERFSAEFPKEGPSILRIQQVVRGDSAAYFCASSPFGAFSYEQYFGPGTRLTVT.

This clone was counted a single time. The genes are TRBV2 and TRBJ1-2; TRBD1 agrees at 7 bases. V shed 7 bases and J 2 bases; nucleotides not matched to a gene: 10. The CDR3 has 15 residues. Per germline, CDR1 SNHLY and CDR2 FYNNEI. Written as DNA, the CDR3 is TGTGCCAGCACCATAATCCAGGGGGAGAACTATGGCTACACCTTC. Translated: CASTIIQGENYGYTF. Filled out from reference TRBV2 and TRBJ1-2, the complete variable domain reads EPEVTQTPSHQVTQMGQEVILRCVPISNHLYFYWYRQILGQKVEFLVSFYNNEISEKSEIFDDQFSVERPDGSNFTLKIRSTKLEDSAMYFCASTIIQGENYGYTFGSGTRLTVV.

CDR3 DNA sequence: TGCGCCAGCAGCTGGGGAGGGGACCCAATCAACGAGCAGTACTTC. Translated, it gives CASSWGGDPINEQYF. The chain is built from TRBV5-1 and TRBJ2-7; 7 bases agree with TRBD2. The germline V gene encodes CDR1 SGHRS and CDR2 YFSETQ. J was trimmed by 5 bases and V by 3 bases; bases with no gene match: 11. The CDR3 length is 15 residues. The variable domain in full, completed from reference TRBV5-1 and TRBJ2-7, reads KAGVTQTPRYLIKTRGQQVTLSCSPISGHRSVSWYQQTPGQGLQFLFEYFSETQRNKGNFPGRFSGRQFSNSRSEMNVSTLELGDSALYLCASSWGGDPINEQYFGPGTRLTVT.

The chain is built from TRBV2 and TRBJ2-2; 12 nucleotides line up with TRBD1. The CDR3 length is 16 residues. Trimming cost V 10 bases and J 2 bases; bases outside gene matches: 8. CDR1 and CDR2 from the germline V gene are SNHLY and FYNNEI. This CDR3 reads CATSGQGARNTGELFF. The CDR3 region has the DNA TGTGCCACCTCGGGACAGGGGGCGCGTAACACCGGGGAGCTGTTTTTT. The whole variable domain, remainder taken from reference TRBV2 and TRBJ2-2, is EPEVTQTPSHQVTQMGQEVILRCVPISNHLYFYWYRQILGQKVEFLVSFYNNEISEKSEIFDDQFSVERPDGSNFTLKIRSTKLEDSAMYFCATSGQGARNTGELFFGEGSRLTVL.